Included here is one T cell receptor (beta chain) sequence, with context. What it binds is unknown. Treatment in this sample: oral pan-JAK inhibitor, 5-10 mg twice daily. This sample was included in a study of CD8+ T cells in alopecia areata. Notes on the study in general: On tofacitinib, scalp and blood still held many of the expanded lesional clones.

Isolated RNA was reverse transcribed into cDNA used as the sequencing template. Clones were read by immunoSEQ multiplex PCR, and TCRdb kept only the in-frame ones, dropping some. This sample has more than 110,000 clones; around half occur once, and the top ten carry about a sixth. The CDR3 has 14 amino acids. Germline CDR1 is SGDLS and CDR2 is YYNGEE. V lost 0 bases and J 1 base, leaving 8 bases between the germline ends. The chain combines TRBV9 with TRBJ2-7; D call uncertain. The specimen was CD8+ T cells sorted from blood, collected at week 4, from a patient treated with tofacitinib. The receptor was derived from a human donor with alopecia areata. The DNA for the CDR3 is TGTGCCAGCAGCGTAGGTGGAAGGTCCTACGAGCAGTACTTC. Its translation is CASSVGGRSYEQYF.